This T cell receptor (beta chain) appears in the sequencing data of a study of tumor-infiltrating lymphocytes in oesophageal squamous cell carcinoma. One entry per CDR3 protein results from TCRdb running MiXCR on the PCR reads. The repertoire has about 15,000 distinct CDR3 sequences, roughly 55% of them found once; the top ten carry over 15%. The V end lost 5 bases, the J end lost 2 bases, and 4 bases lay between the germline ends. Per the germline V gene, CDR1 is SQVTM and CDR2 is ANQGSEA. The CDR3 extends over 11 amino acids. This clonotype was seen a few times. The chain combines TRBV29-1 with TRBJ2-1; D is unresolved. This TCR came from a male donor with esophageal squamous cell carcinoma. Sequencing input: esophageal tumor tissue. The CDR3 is CSVPTYNEQFF. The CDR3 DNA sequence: TGCAGCGTTCCCACCTACAATGAGCAGTTCTTC.